This T cell receptor beta chain was recorded in a study of T cell changes during pregnancy in multiple sclerosis. The method was immunoSEQ multiplex PCR; TCRdb's version includes in-frame clones alone and lacks a portion of them. The sample holds about 55,000 clones; under 95% are singletons and the top ten take about 3.2%. The V gene's germline CDR1 is SEHNR and CDR2 FQNEAQ (reference sequence). This CDR3 region has 13 residues. V gave up 8 bases and J gave up 5 bases; unmatched junction bases: 4. The material sequenced was CD8+ T cells from peripheral blood mononuclear cells, taken in the third trimester of pregnancy. This TCR was recovered from a female donor with multiple sclerosis, enrolled in a pregnancy study. The genes are TRBV7-9 and TRBJ1-4; 8 positions match TRBD1. The DNA for the CDR3 is TGTGCCAGCCAGGACAGGGTGAATGAAAAACTGTTTTTT. This gives the protein CASQDRVNEKLFF.